What follows are 17 T cell receptor beta chains derived from one specimen sequenced in a study of T cell responses to AZD1222 COVID-19 vaccine. The repertoire was sequenced with immunoSEQ multiplex PCR; TCRdb's copy has only in-frame clones and lacks some. The repertoire holds over 60,000 clones, 79% seen once, with around 25% in the top ten. The sample was peripheral blood, taken on day 0 of MenACWY control vaccination. The receptor set was obtained from an adult in good health.

This chain links TRBV6-1 with TRBJ2-3; a possible D gene is TRBD2 (6 bases). Germline values: CDR1 MNHNS, CDR2 SASEGT. The V gene lost 0 bases and the J gene lost 4 bases, with 14 bases spanning the gap. This CDR3 is built from 16 residues. The CDR3 nucleotides are TGTGCCAGCAGTGAAGCCATAGCGGCCGCCCCAGATACGCAGTATTTT. Translating it yields CASSEAIAAAPDTQYF.

The chain combines TRBV6-4 with TRBJ2-7; possibly TRBD1 or TRBD2 for D (6 bases each). The CDR3 runs to 15 residues. Trimming left V 3 bases short and J 1 base short, with 13 bases between. From germline, CDR1 is MRHNA and CDR2 SNTAGT. CDR3 region: CASSEEGGGSYEQYF. DNA for the CDR3: TGTGCCAGCAGTGAAGAGGGGGGAGGTTCCTACGAGCAGTACTTC.

This clone was counted a single time. This chain uses TRBV18 with TRBJ2-5; D gene uncertain. V was clipped by 2 bases and J by 5 bases, with 15 bases between them. This CDR3 region has 15 residues. Per the germline V gene, CDR1 is KGHSH and CDR2 is LQKENI. This chain's CDR3 is CASSPVGQTRETQYF. The CDR3 DNA reads as TGTGCCAGCTCACCAGTAGGGCAGACAAGGGAGACCCAGTACTTC.

The chain combines TRBV7-2 with TRBJ2-1, with 9 bases lining up with TRBD2. The germline CDR1 and CDR2 sequences are SGHTA and FQGNSA. The ends lost 3 bases at V and 5 bases at J; junction bases unmatched: 5. The CDR3 is 15 residues long. The CDR3 sequence: CASSFSGGLDNEQFF. CDR3 in DNA: TGTGCCAGCAGCTTTAGCGGGGGCCTGGACAATGAGCAGTTCTTC.

The rearrangement joins TRBV6-5 to TRBJ2-5; D possibly uses TRBD1 or TRBD2 (5 bases each). The germline gives CDR1 MNHEY, CDR2 SVGAGI. V was trimmed by 3 bases and J by 5 bases, leaving 19 bases between them. CDR3 length: 16 amino acids. For the CDR3, the DNA is TGTGCCAGCAGTTATTCCCCGATCCCGGGGCTTGAGACCCAGTACTTC. As protein: CASSYSPIPGLETQYF.

V is TRBV18 and J is TRBJ2-2; D uncertain. This CDR3 contains 14 residues. From germline, CDR1 is KGHSH and CDR2 LQKENI. Between the trimmed V and J ends, which lost 6 bases and 4 bases, there was a span of 12 bases. The CDR3 sequence: CASSRDPPTGELFF. The CDR3 DNA reads TGTGCCAGCTCCCGAGACCCACCCACCGGGGAGCTGTTTTTT.

For the CDR3, the DNA is TGCGCCAGCAGCTTGATCGGTGCCCACTACGAGCAGTACTTC. Its translation: CASSLIGAHYEQYF. The V gene is TRBV5-1, the J gene TRBJ2-7; D remains unclear. The germline V gene encodes CDR1 SGHRS and CDR2 YFSETQ. Deletions cut 1 base from V and 3 bases from J, with 11 bases between. There are 14 residues in the CDR3.

The rearrangement links TRBV7-9 to TRBJ2-7; D uncertain. The length of the CDR3 is 12 residues. V was shortened by 5 bases and J by 2 bases, with 7 bases between the two germline ends. Germline CDR1 and CDR2: SEHNR and FQNEAQ (reference sequence). CDR3 amino acids: CASSITAYEQYF. The CDR3 nucleotides read TGTGCCAGCAGCATCACAGCCTACGAGCAGTACTTC.

This chain connects TRBV6-5 to TRBJ1-6, with D perhaps TRBD1 (6 bases). The CDR3 is made up of 14 amino acids. Germline CDR1 reads MNHEY; CDR2 reads SVGAGI. Between the trimmed V and J ends, which lost 5 bases and 9 bases, there was a span of 14 bases. For the CDR3, the DNA is TGTGCCAGCAGTCCGACAGGTCGGGGTTCACCCCTCCACTTT. Its translation: CASSPTGRGSPLHF.

The chain carries TRBV28 and TRBJ2-5; 7 bases match TRBD1. Per germline, CDR1 MDHEN and CDR2 SYDVKM. This CDR3 has 14 residues. J gave up 4 bases and V 7 bases, and 9 bases lay outside the gene matches. The CDR3 spells CASTYDRERETQYF. CDR3 bases: TGTGCCAGCACTTATGACAGGGAGCGAGAGACCCAGTACTTC.

This sequence joins TRBV7-8 and TRBJ2-3; no reliable D call. The CDR3 totals 15 residues. With 1 base removed from V and 0 bases from J, the gap between germline ends came to 8 bases. Germline V gives CDR1 SGHVS, CDR2 FQNEAQ. In DNA, the CDR3 is TGTGCCAGCAGCTTAGGATGGCGGAGCACAGATACGCAGTATTTT. Translating it yields CASSLGWRSTDTQYF. Full variable domain (remainder filled in from reference TRBV7-8 and TRBJ2-3): GAGVSQSPRYKVAKRGQDVALRCDPISGHVSLFWYQQALGQGPEFLTYFQNEAQLDKSGLPSDRFFAERPEGSVSTLKIQRTQQEDSAVYLCASSLGWRSTDTQYFGPGTRLTVL.

The chain joins TRBV7-9 to TRBJ1-1, with a possible D match to TRBD1 (5 bases). V shed 4 bases and J shed 0 bases, with 15 bases lying between them. Germline values: CDR1 SEHNR, CDR2 FQNEAQ (reference sequence). The length of the CDR3 is 16 residues. The CDR3 sequence is CASSSGPHALNTEAFF. Written as DNA, the CDR3 is TGTGCCAGCAGCTCAGGGCCTCACGCACTGAACACTGAAGCTTTCTTT.

The chain is built from TRBV18 and TRBJ2-1; D perhaps matches TRBD2 (5 bases). The CDR3 length is 15 residues. The germline CDR1 and CDR2 sequences are KGHSH and LQKENI. Trimming took 2 bases from V and 4 from J, leaving 12 bases between them. CDR3: CASSPYGNGYNEQFF. The DNA of the CDR3 is TGTGCCAGCTCACCATACGGGAATGGGTACAATGAGCAGTTCTTC. Full variable domain (remainder filled in from reference TRBV18 and TRBJ2-1): NAGVMQNPRHLVRRRGQEARLRCSPMKGHSHVYWYRQLPEEGLKFMVYLQKENIIDESGMPKERFSAEFPKEGPSILRIQQVVRGDSAAYFCASSPYGNGYNEQFFGPGTRLTVL.

J is TRBJ1-5 and V is TRBV30, with 7 bases matching TRBD1. J gave up 4 bases and V 1 base, and 4 bases lay outside the gene matches. Looked up from germline, CDR1 is GTSNPN and CDR2 is SVGIG (reference sequence). The length of the CDR3 is 14 residues. Written as DNA, the CDR3 is TGTGCCTGGAGTGATGAGACAGGGAATCAGCCCCAGCATTTT. Protein sequence: CAWSDETGNQPQHF.

The chain is built from TRBV7-8 and TRBJ2-1; D remains unclear. Germline CDR1 and CDR2: SGHVS and FQNEAQ. This CDR3 is built from 14 residues. V dropped 2 bases and J dropped 5 bases, with 10 bases sitting between them. Here the CDR3 reads CASSLSRGHNEQFF. In nucleotides, the CDR3 is TGTGCCAGCAGCTTATCCCGCGGTCACAATGAGCAGTTCTTC.

This chain uses TRBV3-1 (or the pseudogene TRBV3-2) with TRBJ2-1, with D maybe TRBD1 (6 bases). The CDR3 loop spans 15 amino acids. The ends were cut back, 1 base at V and 9 bases at J, with 16 bases in the middle. CDR1 LGHDT and CDR2 YNNKEL come from the germline V gene (reference sequence). The chain's CDR3 is CASSQVRTQGSEQFF. The CDR3 DNA sequence: TGTGCCAGCAGCCAAGTGCGGACACAGGGAAGTGAGCAGTTCTTC.

This clone was seen a single time. This chain links TRBV18 with TRBJ1-5; maybe TRBD1 (6 bases). This CDR3 region has 15 residues. Germline CDR1 and CDR2: KGHSH and LQKENI. The V end lost 6 bases, the J end lost 2 bases, and 14 bases lay between the germline ends. The CDR3 loop is CASSAAGDRNQPQHF. The CDR3 DNA follows: TGTGCCAGCTCGGCGGCAGGGGATCGCAATCAGCCCCAGCATTTT.